This T cell receptor (beta chain) originates from a study of T cell responses to AZD1222 COVID-19 vaccine. Whole-study results and caveats: Spike-specific TCR breadth and depth went up after people got two AZD1222 doses. Baseline serostatus was positive in only a handful of AZD1222 recipients. Sampling that yielded the repertoires occurred only after the peak T cell response. Regions 160-218 and 743-854 held dominance among vaccine-associated CD4 TCRs, which spanned spike.

This clone has only a few counts. The antigen is not known. One end of the junction varies from germline; a read error may be responsible. The CDR3 is 13 residues long. Per the germline V gene, CDR1 is MGHRA and CDR2 is YSYEKL. Sequencing used immunoSEQ multiplex PCR; TCRdb keeps in-frame clones, though not all of them. The sample has some 120,000 clones, around 89% seen once. This material consisted of peripheral blood, taken on day 0 of MenACWY control vaccination. The origin of this receptor is an adult in good health. The rearrangement uses TRBV4-1 and TRBJ2-5; tentatively, D is TRBD1 (5 bases). CDR3 sequence (DNA): TGCGCCAGCAGCCAAGATTGGGGCAGCCGTTGGAACTTC. Translation: CASSQDWGSRWNF.